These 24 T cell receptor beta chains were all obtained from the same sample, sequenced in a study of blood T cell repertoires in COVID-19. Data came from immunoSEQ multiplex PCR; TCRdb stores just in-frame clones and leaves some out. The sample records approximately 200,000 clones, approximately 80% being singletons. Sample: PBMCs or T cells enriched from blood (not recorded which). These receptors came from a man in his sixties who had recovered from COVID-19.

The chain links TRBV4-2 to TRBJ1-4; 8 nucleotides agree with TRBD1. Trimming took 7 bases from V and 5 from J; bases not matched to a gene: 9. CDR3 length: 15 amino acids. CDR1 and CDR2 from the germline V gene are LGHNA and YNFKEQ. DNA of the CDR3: TGTGCCAGCACCCCAGGGGGCCCAGGGAATGAAAAACTGTTTTTT. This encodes CASTPGGPGNEKLFF.

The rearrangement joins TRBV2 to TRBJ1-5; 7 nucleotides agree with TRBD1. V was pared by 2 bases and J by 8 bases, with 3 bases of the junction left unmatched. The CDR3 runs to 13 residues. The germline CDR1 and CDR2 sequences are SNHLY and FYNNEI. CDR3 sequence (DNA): TGTGCCAGCAGTGAAAGGGGGCGAGAGCCCCAGCATTTT. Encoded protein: CASSERGREPQHF.

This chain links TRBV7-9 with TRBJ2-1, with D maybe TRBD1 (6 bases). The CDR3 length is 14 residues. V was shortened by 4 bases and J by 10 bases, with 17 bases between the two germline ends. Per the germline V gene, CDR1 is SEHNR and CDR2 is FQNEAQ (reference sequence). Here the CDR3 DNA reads TGTGCCAGCAGCTCTCGAGTCAGGGGCTTGGAGCAGTTCTTC. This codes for CASSSRVRGLEQFF.

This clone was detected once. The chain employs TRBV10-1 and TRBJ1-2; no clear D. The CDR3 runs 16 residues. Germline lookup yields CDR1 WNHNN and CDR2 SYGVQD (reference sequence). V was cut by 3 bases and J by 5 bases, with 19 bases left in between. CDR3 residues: CASSDQANRPPYGYTF. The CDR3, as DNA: TGCGCCAGCAGTGATCAGGCAAACCGGCCCCCTTATGGCTACACCTTC.

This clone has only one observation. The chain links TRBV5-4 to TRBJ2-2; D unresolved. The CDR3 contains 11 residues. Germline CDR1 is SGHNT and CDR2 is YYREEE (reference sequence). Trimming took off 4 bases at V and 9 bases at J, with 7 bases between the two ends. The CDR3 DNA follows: TGTGCCAGCAGCAACCACAGGGAGCTGTTTTTT. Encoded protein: CASSNHRELFF.

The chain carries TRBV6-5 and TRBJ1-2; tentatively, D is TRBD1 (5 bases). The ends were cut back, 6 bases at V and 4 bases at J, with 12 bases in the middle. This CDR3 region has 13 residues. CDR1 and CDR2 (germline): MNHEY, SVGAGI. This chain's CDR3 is CASRETASYGYTF. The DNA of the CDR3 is TGTGCCAGCAGAGAGACAGCCTCCTATGGCTACACCTTC.

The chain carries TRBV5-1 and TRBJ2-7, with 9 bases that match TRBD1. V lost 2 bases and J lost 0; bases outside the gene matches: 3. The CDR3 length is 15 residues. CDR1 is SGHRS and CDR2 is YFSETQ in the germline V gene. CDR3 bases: TGCGCCAGCAGCTTCGGGACAGGGAGCTCCTACGAGCAGTACTTC. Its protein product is CASSFGTGSSYEQYF.

The CDR3 reads CASSATATNEKLFF. The CDR3 DNA is TGCGCCAGCAGCGCGACAGCAACTAATGAAAAACTGTTTTTT. V and J are TRBV5-1 and TRBJ1-4, with D perhaps matching TRBD1 (5 bases). Looked up from germline, CDR1 is SGHRS and CDR2 is YFSETQ. The CDR3 is 14 amino acids. Trimming removed 4 bases at V and 0 bases at J, with 7 bases between.

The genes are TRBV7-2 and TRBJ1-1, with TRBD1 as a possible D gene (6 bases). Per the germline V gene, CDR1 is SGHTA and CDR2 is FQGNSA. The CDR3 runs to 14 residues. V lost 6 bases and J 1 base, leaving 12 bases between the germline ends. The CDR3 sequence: CASRQNRENTEAFF. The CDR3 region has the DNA TGTGCCAGCAGGCAAAACAGGGAGAACACTGAAGCTTTCTTT. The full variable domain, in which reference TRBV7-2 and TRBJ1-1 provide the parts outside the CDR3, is GAGVSQSPSNKVTEKGKDVELRCDPISGHTALYWYRQSLGQGLEFLIYFQGNSAPDKSGLPSDRFSAERTGGSVSTLTIQRTQQEDSAVYLCASRQNRENTEAFFGQGTRLTVV.

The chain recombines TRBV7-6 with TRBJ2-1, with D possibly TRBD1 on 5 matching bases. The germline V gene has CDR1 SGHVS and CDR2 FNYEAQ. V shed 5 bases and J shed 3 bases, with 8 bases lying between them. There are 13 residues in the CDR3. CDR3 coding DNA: TGTGCCAGCAGCCCCGACAGCTACAATGAGCAGTTCTTC. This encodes CASSPDSYNEQFF. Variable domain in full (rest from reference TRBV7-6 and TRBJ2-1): GAGVSQSPRYKVTKRGQDVALRCDPISGHVSLYWYRQALGQGPEFLTYFNYEAQQDKSGLPNDRFSAERPEGSISTLTIQRTEQRDSAMYRCASSPDSYNEQFFGPGTRLTVL.

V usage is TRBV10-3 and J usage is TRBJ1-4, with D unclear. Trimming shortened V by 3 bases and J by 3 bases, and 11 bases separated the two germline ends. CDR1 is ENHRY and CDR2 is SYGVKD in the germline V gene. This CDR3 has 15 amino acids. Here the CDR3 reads CAISDSGQPNEKLFF. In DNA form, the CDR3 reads TGTGCCATCAGTGACTCTGGGCAGCCTAATGAAAAACTGTTTTTT.

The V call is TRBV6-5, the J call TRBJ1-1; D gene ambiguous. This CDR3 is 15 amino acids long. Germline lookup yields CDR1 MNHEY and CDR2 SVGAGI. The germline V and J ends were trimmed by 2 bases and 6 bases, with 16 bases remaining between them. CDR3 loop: CASSYDPAIGAEAFF. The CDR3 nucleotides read TGTGCCAGCAGTTACGACCCGGCCATCGGGGCTGAAGCTTTCTTT.

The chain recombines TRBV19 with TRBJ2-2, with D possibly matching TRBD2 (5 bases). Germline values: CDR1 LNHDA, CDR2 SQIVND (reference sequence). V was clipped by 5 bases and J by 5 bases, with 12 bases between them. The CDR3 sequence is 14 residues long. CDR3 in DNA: TGTGCCAGTAGTGGGTCTCGGGGAACCGGGGAGCTGTTTTTT. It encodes CASSGSRGTGELFF.

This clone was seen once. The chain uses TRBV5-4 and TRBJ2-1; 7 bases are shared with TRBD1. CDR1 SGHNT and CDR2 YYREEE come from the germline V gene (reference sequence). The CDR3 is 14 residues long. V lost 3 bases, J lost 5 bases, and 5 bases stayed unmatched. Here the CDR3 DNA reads TGTGCCAGCAGCTATCGGGACAGAAACAATGAGCAGTTCTTC. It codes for CASSYRDRNNEQFF.

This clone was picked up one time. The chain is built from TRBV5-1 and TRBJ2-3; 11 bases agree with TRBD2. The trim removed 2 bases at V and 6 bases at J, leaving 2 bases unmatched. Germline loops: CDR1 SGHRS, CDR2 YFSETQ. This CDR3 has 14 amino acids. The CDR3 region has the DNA TGCGCCAGCAGCTTCGGGACTAGCGGTGATACGCAGTATTTT. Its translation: CASSFGTSGDTQYF. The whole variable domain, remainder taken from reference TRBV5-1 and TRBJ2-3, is KAGVTQTPRYLIKTRGQQVTLSCSPISGHRSVSWYQQTPGQGLQFLFEYFSETQRNKGNFPGRFSGRQFSNSRSEMNVSTLELGDSALYLCASSFGTSGDTQYFGPGTRLTVL.

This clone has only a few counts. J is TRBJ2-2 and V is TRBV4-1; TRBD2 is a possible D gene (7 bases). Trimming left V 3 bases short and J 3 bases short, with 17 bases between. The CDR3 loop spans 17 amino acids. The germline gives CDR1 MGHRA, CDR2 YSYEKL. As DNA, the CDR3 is TGCGCCAGCAGCCATCCTTTTGGGGGGGCGGACACCGGGGAGCTGTTTTTT. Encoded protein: CASSHPFGGADTGELFF.

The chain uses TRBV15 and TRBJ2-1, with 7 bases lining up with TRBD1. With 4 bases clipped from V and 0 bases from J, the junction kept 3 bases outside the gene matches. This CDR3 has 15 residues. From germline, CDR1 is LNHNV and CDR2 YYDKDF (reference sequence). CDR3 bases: TGTGCCACCAGCACTAACAGGGGCTCCTACAATGAGCAGTTCTTC. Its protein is CATSTNRGSYNEQFF.

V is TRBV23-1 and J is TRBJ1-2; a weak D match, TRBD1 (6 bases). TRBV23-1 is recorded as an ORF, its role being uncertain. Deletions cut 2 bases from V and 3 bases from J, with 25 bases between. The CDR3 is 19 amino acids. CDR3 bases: TGCGCCAGCAGTCAACAACCGGGGACAATCAATTCCCTCCACTATGGCTACACCTTC. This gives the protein CASSQQPGTINSLHYGYTF.

The CDR3 spells CAWDRGDEYNSPLHF. The CDR3 DNA follows: TGTGCCTGGGACAGGGGGGACGAGTATAATTCACCCCTCCACTTT. The chain combines TRBV30 with TRBJ1-6, with TRBD1 identical over 9 bases. CDR1 is GTSNPN and CDR2 is SVGIG in the germline V gene (reference sequence). V shed 5 bases and J 4 bases; nucleotides not matched to a gene: 6. The CDR3 loop spans 15 amino acids.

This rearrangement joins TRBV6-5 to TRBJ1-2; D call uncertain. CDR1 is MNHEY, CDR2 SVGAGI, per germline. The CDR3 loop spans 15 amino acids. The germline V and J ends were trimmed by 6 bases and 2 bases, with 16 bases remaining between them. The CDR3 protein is CASSLRFDNNYGYTF. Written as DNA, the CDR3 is TGTGCCAGCAGCCTGCGTTTCGACAACAACTATGGCTACACCTTC.

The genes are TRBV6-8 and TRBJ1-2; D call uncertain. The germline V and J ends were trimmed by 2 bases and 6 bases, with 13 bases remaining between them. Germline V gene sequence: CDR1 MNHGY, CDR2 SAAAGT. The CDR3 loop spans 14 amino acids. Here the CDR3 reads CASSYPTKTHGYTF. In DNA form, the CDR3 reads TGTGCCAGCAGTTACCCGACAAAAACCCATGGCTACACCTTC.

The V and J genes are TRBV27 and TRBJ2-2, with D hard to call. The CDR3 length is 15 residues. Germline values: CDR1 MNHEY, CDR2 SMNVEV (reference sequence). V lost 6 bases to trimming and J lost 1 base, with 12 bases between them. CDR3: CASSHRDQNTGELFF. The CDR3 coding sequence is TGTGCCAGCAGCCACAGAGACCAGAACACCGGGGAGCTGTTTTTT.

As DNA, the CDR3 is TGTGCCAGCGCCCCGGCGGGCTCACGGGGCTATGGCTACACCTTC. This encodes CASAPAGSRGYGYTF. V usage is TRBV11-3 and J usage is TRBJ1-2; D gene uncertain. The V gene's germline CDR1 is SGHNT and CDR2 YENEEA. V shed 8 bases and J shed 4 bases, with 20 bases lying between them. This CDR3 spans 15 amino acids.

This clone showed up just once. The CDR3 coding sequence is TGCGCCAGCAGCTTGGTCGGGAGTGGAGATACGCAGTATTTT. Translating it yields CASSLVGSGDTQYF. This chain uses TRBV5-1 with TRBJ2-3; maybe TRBD2 (6 bases). Trimming cost V 0 bases and J 5 bases, with 10 bases left between them. CDR1 and CDR2 (germline): SGHRS, YFSETQ. This CDR3 spans 14 amino acids.